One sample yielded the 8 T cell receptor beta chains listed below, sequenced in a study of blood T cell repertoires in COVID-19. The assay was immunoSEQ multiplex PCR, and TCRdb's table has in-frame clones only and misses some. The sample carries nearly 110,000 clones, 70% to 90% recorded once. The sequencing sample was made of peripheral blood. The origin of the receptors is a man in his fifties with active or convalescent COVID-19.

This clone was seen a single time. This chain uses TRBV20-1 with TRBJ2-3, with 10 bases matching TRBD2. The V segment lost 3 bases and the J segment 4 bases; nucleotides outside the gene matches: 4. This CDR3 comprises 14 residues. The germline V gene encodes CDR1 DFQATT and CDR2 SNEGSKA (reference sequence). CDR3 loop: CSASSSGRPDTQYF. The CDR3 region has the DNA TGCAGTGCTAGTTCTAGCGGGAGACCAGATACGCAGTATTTT.

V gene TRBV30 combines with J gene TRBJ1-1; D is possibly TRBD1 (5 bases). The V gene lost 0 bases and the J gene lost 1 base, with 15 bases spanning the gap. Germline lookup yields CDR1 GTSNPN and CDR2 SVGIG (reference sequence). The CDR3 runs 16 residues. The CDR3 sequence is CAWSVASLGGNTEAFF. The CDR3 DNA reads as TGTGCCTGGAGTGTGGCCTCACTCGGGGGGAACACTGAAGCTTTCTTT.

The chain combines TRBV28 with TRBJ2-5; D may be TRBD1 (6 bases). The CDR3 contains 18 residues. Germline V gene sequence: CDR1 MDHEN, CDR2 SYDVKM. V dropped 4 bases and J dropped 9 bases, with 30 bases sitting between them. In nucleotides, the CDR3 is TGTGCCAGCAGTTACGCTGGCTCGGGCAGGGGCACCGGTGAGGCCCAGTACTTC. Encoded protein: CASSYAGSGRGTGEAQYF.

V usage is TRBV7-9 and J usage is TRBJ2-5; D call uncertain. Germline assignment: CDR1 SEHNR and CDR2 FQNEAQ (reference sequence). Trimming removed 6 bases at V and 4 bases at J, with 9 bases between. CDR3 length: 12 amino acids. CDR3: CASSDGPETQYF. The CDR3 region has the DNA TGTGCCAGCAGTGATGGGCCAGAGACCCAGTACTTC.

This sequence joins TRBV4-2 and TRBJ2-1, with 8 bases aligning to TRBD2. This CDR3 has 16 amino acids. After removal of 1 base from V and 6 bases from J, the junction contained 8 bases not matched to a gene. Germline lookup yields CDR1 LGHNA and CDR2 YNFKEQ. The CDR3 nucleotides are TGTGCCAGCAGCCAAGTAAGCGGGAGAGCCACCAATGAGCAGTTCTTC. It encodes CASSQVSGRATNEQFF.

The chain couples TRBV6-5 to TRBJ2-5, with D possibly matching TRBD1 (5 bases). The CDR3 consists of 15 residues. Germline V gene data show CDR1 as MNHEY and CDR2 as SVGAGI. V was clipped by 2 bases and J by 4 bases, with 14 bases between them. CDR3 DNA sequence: TGTGCCAGCAGTTACACCCGACAGTCAGGAGAGACCCAGTACTTC. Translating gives CASSYTRQSGETQYF.

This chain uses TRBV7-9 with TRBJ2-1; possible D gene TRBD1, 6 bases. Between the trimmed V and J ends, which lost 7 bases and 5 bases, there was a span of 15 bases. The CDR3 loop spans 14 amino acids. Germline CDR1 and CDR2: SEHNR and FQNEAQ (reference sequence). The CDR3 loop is CASISRGPHNEQFF. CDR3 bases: TGTGCCAGCATATCCAGGGGCCCTCACAATGAGCAGTTCTTC.

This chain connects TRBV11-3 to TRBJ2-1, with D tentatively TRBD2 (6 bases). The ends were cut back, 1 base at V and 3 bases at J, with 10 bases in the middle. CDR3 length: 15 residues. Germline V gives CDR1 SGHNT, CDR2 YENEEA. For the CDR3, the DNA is TGTGCCAGCAGCTTAGGGGTTAGCGGCTACAATGAGCAGTTCTTC. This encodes CASSLGVSGYNEQFF.